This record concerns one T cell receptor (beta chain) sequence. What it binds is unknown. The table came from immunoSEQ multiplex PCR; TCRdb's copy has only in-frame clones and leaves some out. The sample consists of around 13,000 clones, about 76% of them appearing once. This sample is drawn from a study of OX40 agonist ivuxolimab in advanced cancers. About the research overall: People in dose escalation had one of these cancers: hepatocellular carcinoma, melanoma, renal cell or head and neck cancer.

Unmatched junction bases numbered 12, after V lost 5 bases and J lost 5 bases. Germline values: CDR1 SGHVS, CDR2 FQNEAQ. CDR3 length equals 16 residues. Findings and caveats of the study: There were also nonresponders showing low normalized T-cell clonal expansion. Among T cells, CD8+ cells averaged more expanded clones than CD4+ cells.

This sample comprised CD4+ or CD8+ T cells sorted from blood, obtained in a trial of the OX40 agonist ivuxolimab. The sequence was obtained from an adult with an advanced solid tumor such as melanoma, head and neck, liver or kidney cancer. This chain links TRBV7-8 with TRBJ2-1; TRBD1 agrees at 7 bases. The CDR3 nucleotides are TGTGCCAGCAGCCACACTAAACAGGGGTGGCACAATGAGCAGTTCTTC. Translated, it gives CASSHTKQGWHNEQFF.